This passage covers 18 T cell receptor beta chains from one sample sequenced in a study of cytomegalovirus exposure and HLA in healthy donors. Both 60 Vbeta primers and 13 Jbeta primers went into the PCR. TCRdb's table, derived via immunoSEQ multiplex PCR, lists solely in-frame clones and lacks some. The table lists roughly 93,000 clones, roughly 70% of them singletons. The sample consisted of PBMCs. Receptors originate from a man aged 40-50 years in good health and CMV-seronegative.

The chain's CDR3 is CASSADSWGYTF. CDR3 nucleotides: TGTGCCAGCAGCGCAGACAGCTGGGGCTACACCTTC. This chain links TRBV5-8 with TRBJ1-2, with D possibly matching TRBD1 (5 bases). The CDR3 is made up of 12 amino acids. The V end lost 4 bases, the J end lost 8 bases, and 12 bases lay between the germline ends. Germline assignment: CDR1 SGHTS and CDR2 YDEGEE.

V is TRBV29-1 and J is TRBJ2-7; D is unresolved. V lost 0 bases, J lost 4 bases, and 16 bases lay in between. CDR1 and CDR2 (germline): SQVTM, ANQGSEA. The CDR3 is 15 residues long. The DNA for the CDR3 is TGCAGCGTTGAAGATCTGCGGCGAGGTGGTTACGAGCAGTACTTC. Its translation is CSVEDLRRGGYEQYF.

V gene TRBV7-9 combines with J gene TRBJ1-6; TRBD1 is a possible D gene (5 bases). The V and J ends lost 2 bases and 7 bases respectively, with 12 bases between them. CDR3 length: 15 residues. The V gene's germline CDR1 is SEHNR and CDR2 FQNEAQ (reference sequence). CDR3 nucleotide sequence: TGTGCCAGCAGCTTATCAGGGAAGAGGAATTCACCCCTCCACTTT. Amino acid sequence: CASSLSGKRNSPLHF.

The chain recombines TRBV19 with TRBJ2-2; D might be TRBD2 (6 bases). The germline V and J ends were trimmed by 2 bases and 0 bases, with 13 bases remaining between them. The CDR3 spans 17 residues. Germline CDR1 and CDR2: LNHDA and SQIVND (reference sequence). This CDR3 reads CASSIKEGGTNTGELFF. CDR3 coding DNA: TGTGCCAGTAGTATAAAGGAAGGAGGGACGAACACCGGGGAGCTGTTTTTT.

J is TRBJ2-1 and V is TRBV6-1; maybe TRBD1 (5 bases). V lost 5 bases to trimming and J lost 10 bases, with 18 bases between them. The CDR3 has 14 residues. The germline V gene encodes CDR1 MNHNS and CDR2 SASEGT. The CDR3, as DNA: TGTGCCAGCAGTCCAATGCAAGGGGCCTGGGAGCAGTTCTTC. Protein sequence: CASSPMQGAWEQFF.

This chain joins TRBV21-1 and TRBJ1-1. TRBV21-1 is shown as a pseudogene. The CDR3 runs 17 residues. The CDR3 region has the DNA TGTGCCAGCAGCAAAGCAGTCGTCGGCCGGGTGGACACTGAAGCTTTCTTT. It is translated as CASSKAVVGRVDTEAFF.

The chain carries TRBV5-5 and TRBJ1-2, with D maybe TRBD1 (5 bases). The CDR3 runs to 15 residues. The V gene lost 4 bases and the J gene lost 7 bases, with 20 bases spanning the gap. CDR1 SGHKS and CDR2 YYEKEE come from the germline V gene (reference sequence). The chain's CDR3 is CASSPSVQGISGYTF. CDR3 coding DNA: TGTGCCAGCAGCCCCAGCGTCCAGGGAATCAGTGGCTACACCTTC.

This clone was recorded only once. The chain combines TRBV6-5 with TRBJ2-7; 9 bases fit TRBD1. The CDR3 is 14 amino acids. CDR1 and CDR2 (germline): MNHEY, SVGAGI. The junction had 6 bases not matched to a gene; V was cut back by 5 bases and J by 4 bases. The CDR3 here is CASSLDRGIYEQYF. CDR3 nucleotide sequence: TGTGCCAGCAGTCTGGACAGGGGAATATACGAGCAGTACTTC.

The V and J genes are TRBV19 and TRBJ2-7, with TRBD2 identical over 7 bases. V gave up 3 bases and J gave up 1 base; unmatched junction bases: 6. Germline CDR1 reads LNHDA; CDR2 reads SQIVND (reference sequence). The CDR3 runs to 15 residues. The CDR3 region has the DNA TGTGCCAGTAGTATCGGGGAGGGTTTATCCTACGAGCAGTACTTC. It encodes CASSIGEGLSYEQYF.

The sample holds one count of this clone. The chain has TRBV4-1 and TRBJ1-1, with 9 positions matching TRBD1. V shed 0 bases and J 4 bases; nucleotides not matched to a gene: 6. The CDR3 is 16 amino acids. Germline V gene data show CDR1 as MGHRA and CDR2 as YSYEKL. Here the CDR3 DNA reads TGCGCCAGCAGCCAAGATCGGGGGACAGGGATCACTGAAGCTTTCTTT. Translation gives CASSQDRGTGITEAFF.

This clone was detected only once. The rearrangement joins TRBV2 to TRBJ2-5; the match to TRBD1 covers 7 bases. CDR1 is SNHLY and CDR2 is FYNNEI in the germline V gene. There are 17 residues in the CDR3. J was trimmed by 2 bases and V by 0 bases; bases with no gene match: 9. CDR3 sequence (DNA): TGTGCCAGCAGTGAAGCCATTGCCGCGACAGGGCAAGAGACCCAGTACTTC. This encodes CASSEAIAATGQETQYF.

The table lists this clone with a few counts. The chain carries TRBV11-1 and TRBJ2-5; D is undetermined. This CDR3 comprises 17 residues. Trimming took 1 base from V and 5 from J, leaving 20 bases between them. From germline, CDR1 is SGHAT and CDR2 FQDESV (reference sequence). The DNA for the CDR3 is TGTGCCAGCAGCTTAGAAATGGCGACAACCAGCAGCGAGACCCAGTACTTC. Protein sequence: CASSLEMATTSSETQYF.

The chain uses TRBV27 and TRBJ2-3; D ambiguous. V was pared by 6 bases and J by 7 bases, with 11 bases between. The length of the CDR3 is 12 residues. Germline assignment: CDR1 MNHEY and CDR2 SMNVEV (reference sequence). The CDR3 protein is CASSLRGNTQYF. The CDR3 region has the DNA TGTGCCAGCAGCCTCAGAGGAAATACGCAGTATTTT.

Only a few counts were recorded for this clone. This sequence joins TRBV10-3 and TRBJ2-1; TRBD2 matches 8 bases. The junction had 5 bases not matched to a gene; V was cut back by 8 bases and J by 5 bases. This CDR3 is built from 13 residues. Germline V gives CDR1 ENHRY, CDR2 SYGVKD. CDR3 protein: CAIASGGNNEQFF. The CDR3 DNA reads as TGTGCCATCGCAAGCGGGGGAAACAATGAGCAGTTCTTC.

This clone was counted between two and nine times. V gene TRBV28 combines with J gene TRBJ1-6, with TRBD1 matching over 8 bases. The V segment lost 7 bases and the J segment 5 bases; nucleotides outside the gene matches: 4. The CDR3 spans 14 residues. CDR1 is MDHEN and CDR2 is SYDVKM in the germline V gene. CDR3 coding DNA: TGTGCCAGCACTACAGGGGGAGATAATTCACCCCTCCACTTT. Translating gives CASTTGGDNSPLHF. The full variable domain, completed using reference TRBV28 and TRBJ1-6, is DVKVTQSSRYLVKRTGEKVFLECVQDMDHENMFWYRQDPGLGLRLIYFSYDVKMKEKGDIPEGYSVSREKKERFSLILESASTNQTSMYLCASTTGGDNSPLHFGNGTRLTVT.

This chain connects TRBV7-2 to TRBJ1-5, with D maybe TRBD1 (6 bases). Trimming left V 5 bases short and J 14 bases short, with 19 bases between. In germline, CDR1 is SGHTA, CDR2 FQGNSA. The CDR3 sequence is 13 residues long. DNA for the CDR3: TGTGCCAGCAGCACGACTAAAGGCAGGGGAGAGCATTTT. It specifies CASSTTKGRGEHF. Filled out from reference TRBV7-2 and TRBJ1-5, the complete variable domain reads GAGVSQSPSNKVTEKGKDVELRCDPISGHTALYWYRQSLGQGLEFLIYFQGNSAPDKSGLPSDRFSAERTGGSVSTLTIQRTQQEDSAVYLCASSTTKGRGEHFGDGTRLSIL.

The chain couples TRBV15 to TRBJ1-5; 10 positions match TRBD1. Germline-derived CDR1 and CDR2 are LNHNV and YYDKDF (reference sequence). The ends lost 0 bases at V and 5 bases at J; junction bases unmatched: 7. The CDR3 totals 17 residues. Here the CDR3 DNA reads TGTGCCACCAGCAGAGAACGACAGGGGGCTTCAGATCAGCCCCAGCATTTT. It codes for CATSRERQGASDQPQHF. Combining the CDR3 with reference TRBV15 and TRBJ1-5 gives the whole variable domain DAMVIQNPRYQVTQFGKPVTLSCSQTLNHNVMYWYQQKSSQAPKLLFHYYDKDFNNEADTPDNFQSRRPNTSFCFLDIRSPGLGDTAMYLCATSRERQGASDQPQHFGDGTRLSIL.

This sequence joins TRBV11-2 and TRBJ2-6, with a weak D call TRBD2 (5 bases). CDR3 size: 15 residues. Trimming stripped 5 bases from V and 2 bases from J, with 10 bases between. CDR1 SGHAT and CDR2 FQNNGV come from the germline V gene. Here the CDR3 DNA reads TGTGCCAGCAGCGCCGAGGGAGCTGGGGCCAACGTCCTGACTTTC. Amino acid sequence: CASSAEGAGANVLTF.